These T cell receptor beta chains were read from a single sample in a study of identical twins. TCRdb analysed the 5' RACE reads with MiXCR anew, one entry per CDR3 protein. The table records roughly 1.6 million distinct CDR3 sequences, about 31% of them present only once. Specimen: cord blood. The receptors originated from a newborn girl in good health. Both conserved end residues are part of each CDR3. Fields, in order: J gene, V gene, D gene, clone size, CDR3 DNA, CDR3 protein. The D gene is left open where the match is weak. Some rows have no size entry. The others give once, few or many, or a class for an expanded clone.

>TRBJ2-3|TRBV5-4|NA|few
TGTGCCAGCAGCTTGGCCCTGGGGGACTTACACTTCACAGATACGCAGTATTTT
CASSLALGDLHFTDTQYF
>TRBJ2-5|TRBV29-1|NA|few
TGCAGCGGATCAGGCGTCGGAGAGACCCAGTACTTC
CSGSGVGETQYF
>TRBJ2-3|TRBV12-3/TRBV12-4|NA|few
TGTGCCAGCAGTACCCGAACAGAATTGGGTACGCAGTATTTT
CASSTRTELGTQYF
>TRBJ2-7|TRBV27|NA|NA
TGTGCCAGCAGTTACAACAGGGCAACCTACGAGCAGTACTTC
CASSYNRATYEQYF
>TRBJ1-6|TRBV10-3|NA|NA
TGTGCCATCAGTCCATTCGCCTATAATTCACCCCTCCACTTT
CAISPFAYNSPLHF
>TRBJ1-6|TRBV12-3/TRBV12-4|NA|few
TGTGCCAGCGCCTCGGATAATTCACCCCTCCACTTT
CASASDNSPLHF
>TRBJ2-7|TRBV6-1|TRBD1|NA
TGTGCCAGTAGGATGACAGGGTACTCCTACGAGCAGTACTTC
CASRMTGYSYEQYF
>TRBJ2-4|TRBV23-1|TRBD1|few
TGCGCCAGCAGTTCGTACAGGGGAGCCAAAAACATTCAGTACTTC
CASSSYRGAKNIQYF
>TRBJ2-4|TRBV20-1|TRBD2|NA
TGCAGTGCTAGAGTAGCGGGAGGGCACATTCAGTACTTC
CSARVAGGHIQYF
>TRBJ2-7|TRBV20-1|TRBD2|NA
TGCAGTGCTAGGCTAGCGGGCCTGCACTCCTACGAGCAGTACTTC
CSARLAGLHSYEQYF
>TRBJ2-7|TRBV5-1|TRBD2|many
TGCGCCAGCAGCTATCTAGCGGGAGACTACGAGCAGTACTTC
CASSYLAGDYEQYF
>TRBJ2-5|TRBV6-6|TRBD2|NA
TGTGCCAGCACCGCCTCTAGCGGGGGAGAGACCCAGTACTTC
CASTASSGGETQYF
>TRBJ1-4|TRBV28|NA|NA
TGTGCCAGCAGCCCGTTCACAGGGTATCGCGCCGTTAATGAAGAACTGTTTTTT
CASSPFTGYRAVNEELFF
>TRBJ2-7|TRBV12-3/TRBV12-4|NA|few
TGTGCCAGCAGCTCGCGGGGCCCCTCCTACAATGAGCAGTACTTC
CASSSRGPSYNEQYF
>TRBJ2-3|TRBV5-1|TRBD2|few
TGCGCCAGCAGCCAACGACGACAGGGGACCCCGGGACTAGCGGAAAGGACAGATACGCAGTATTTT
CASSQRRQGTPGLAERTDTQYF
>TRBJ2-5|TRBV12-5|NA|NA
TGTGCTAGTGGTTTGGGGGCCGAGACCCAGTACTTC
CASGLGAETQYF
>TRBJ1-1|TRBV6-6|TRBD1|few
TGTGCCAGCAGTCAGGGACAGGGGGGATCTGAAGCTTTCTTT
CASSQGQGGSEAFF
>TRBJ1-1|TRBV29-1|TRBD1|NA
TGCAGCGTTAGCAGGGGGCGTCAAACTGAAGCTTTCTTT
CSVSRGRQTEAFF
>TRBJ2-3|TRBV4-1|NA|NA
TGCGCCAGCAGCCCGGGGGTCCCAGATACGCAGTATTTT
CASSPGVPDTQYF
>TRBJ1-5|TRBV20-1|NA|NA
TGCAGTGCTAACCAACAGGTCTCTAGCAATCAGCCCCAGCATTTT
CSANQQVSSNQPQHF
>TRBJ1-1|TRBV25-1|NA|few
TGTGCCAGCGCCCAGGGATTGAACACTGAAGCTTTCTTT
CASAQGLNTEAFF
>TRBJ1-2|TRBV4-1|NA|NA
TGCGCCAGCAGCCAAGATGGGGAGCAAAGTAACTATGGCTACACCTTC
CASSQDGEQSNYGYTF
>TRBJ1-2|TRBV3-1|TRBD1|NA
TGTGCCAGCAGCCAAAGGCAGGGGGCGTTTGGCTACGGCTACACCTTC
CASSQRQGAFGYGYTF
>TRBJ1-2|TRBV12-3/TRBV12-4|NA|NA
TGTGCCAGCAGTTTAAGTTCTCTTCTTCCCCTCAGTGAGGGCTACACCTTC
CASSLSSLLPLSEGYTF
>TRBJ2-3|TRBV6-5|TRBD1|few
TGTGCCAGCAGGCCCGGGACAGGGACCCCCCAGAATACGCAGTATTTT
CASRPGTGTPQNTQYF
>TRBJ1-5|TRBV6-1|NA|NA
TGTGCCAGCAGTCTCCTTCCGGCCGGGGTGGATCAGCCCCAGCATTTT
CASSLLPAGVDQPQHF
>TRBJ1-2|TRBV29-1|NA|few
TGCAGCGTTGAATGGAGGGACGGCTATGGCTACACCTTC
CSVEWRDGYGYTF
>TRBJ1-2|TRBV2|NA|few
TGTGCCAGCAGTGAAGACAGACACTATGGCTACACCTTC
CASSEDRHYGYTF
>TRBJ2-7|TRBV3-1|NA|NA
TGTGCCAGCAGCCAGAAGGACAGCTCACTCTACGAGCAGTACTTC
CASSQKDSSLYEQYF